This T cell receptor beta chain came from a study of beta chain features in type 1 diabetes. Study-wide findings and caveats: Here, the possible influence of HLA type (on TCRB rearrangement) remained unresolved. A potential PCR bias toward shorter templates would be equal in patient and control samples.

V gave up 2 bases and J gave up 5 bases, with 18 bases separating them. Per germline, CDR1 LGHNA and CDR2 YNFKEQ. This CDR3 spans 16 amino acids. Isolated RNA was reverse transcribed in full, so expressed TCRB transcripts were sequenced. Using immunoSEQ multiplex PCR, the repertoire was profiled, and TCRdb retains in-frame clones only, with some absent. The repertoire holds fewer than 350,000 clones, with about 20% as singletons. This clone was seen a handful of times. No antigen is known for it. There was one heparinised blood draw per donor, averaging about 110 mL. The chain has TRBV4-2 and TRBJ1-1, with D hard to call. Sequenced: naive CD4+ T cells from blood. This sequence was found in a young woman in good health. This chain's CDR3 is CASSQRTDVGGTEAFF. The CDR3 region has the DNA TGTGCCAGCAGCCAACGGACGGACGTGGGAGGGACTGAAGCTTTCTTT.